These T cell receptor beta chains were read from a single sample in a study of T cell responses to AZD1222 COVID-19 vaccine. Assay used: immunoSEQ multiplex PCR; TCRdb lists only in-frame clones, some missing. This sample has roughly 120,000 clones, with 80% to 90% found just once. Source: peripheral blood, taken on day 0 of AZD1222 vaccination. Receptor source: an adult in good health. Both conserved end residues are part of each CDR3. The D gene is left open where the match is weak. Size is omitted from some rows. Given values are once, few, many or a class for expanded clones.

V gene: TRBV19
clone size: -
J gene: TRBJ1-1
D gene: -
CDR3 protein: CASSPLLGASPTHTEAFF
CDR3 DNA: TGTGCCAGTAGTCCCCTACTAGGGGCCTCCCCGACGCACACTGAAGCTTTCTTT

V gene: TRBV19
clone size: -
J gene: TRBJ2-7
D gene: -
CDR3 protein: CASSIQGNPYEQYF
CDR3 DNA: TGTGCCAGTAGTATACAGGGAAACCCCTACGAGCAGTACTTC

V gene: TRBV10-3
clone size: -
J gene: TRBJ2-7
D gene: TRBD2
CDR3 protein: CAISPLAGGNEQYF
CDR3 DNA: TGTGCCATCAGCCCACTAGCGGGAGGGAACGAGCAGTACTTC

V gene: TRBV7-8
clone size: -
J gene: TRBJ1-4
D gene: -
CDR3 protein: CASSLSQGNREKLFF
CDR3 DNA: TGTGCCAGCAGCTTAAGTCAGGGCAATCGTGAAAAACTGTTTTTT

V gene: TRBV7-8
clone size: -
J gene: TRBJ1-4
D gene: -
CDR3 protein: CASSSRAWGEKLFF
CDR3 DNA: TGTGCCAGCAGCTCCCGGGCCTGGGGTGAAAAACTGTTTTTT

V gene: TRBV2
clone size: -
J gene: TRBJ2-1
D gene: TRBD2
CDR3 protein: CATRASGRNYNEQFF
CDR3 DNA: TGTGCCACGCGAGCTAGCGGACGGAACTACAATGAGCAGTTCTTC

V gene: TRBV2
clone size: -
J gene: TRBJ1-5
D gene: TRBD1
CDR3 protein: CASGKGARGGSNQPQHF
CDR3 DNA: TGTGCCAGCGGTAAGGGGGCACGTGGGGGAAGCAATCAGCCCCAGCATTTT

V gene: TRBV9
clone size: -
J gene: TRBJ2-5
D gene: TRBD2
CDR3 protein: CASSVDTSGGAQETQYF
CDR3 DNA: TGTGCCAGCAGCGTAGATACTAGCGGGGGTGCCCAAGAGACCCAGTACTTC

V gene: TRBV6-5
clone size: -
J gene: TRBJ2-1
D gene: TRBD1
CDR3 protein: CASRGTGQNNEQFF
CDR3 DNA: TGTGCCAGCAGGGGGACAGGGCAAAACAATGAGCAGTTCTTC

V gene: TRBV18
clone size: -
J gene: TRBJ1-1
D gene: TRBD1
CDR3 protein: CASSLTGGNTEAFF
CDR3 DNA: TGTGCCAGCTCATTGACAGGGGGCAACACTGAAGCTTTCTTT

V gene: TRBV13
clone size: -
J gene: TRBJ2-1
D gene: TRBD1
CDR3 protein: CASRSQGAGGEQFF
CDR3 DNA: TGTGCCAGCAGGTCCCAGGGGGCGGGCGGTGAGCAGTTCTTC

V gene: TRBV19
clone size: -
J gene: TRBJ1-5
D gene: -
CDR3 protein: CASSIDGAGVINQPQHF
CDR3 DNA: TGTGCCAGTAGTATAGATGGGGCAGGGGTGATCAATCAGCCCCAGCATTTT

V gene: TRBV5-1
clone size: -
J gene: TRBJ2-1
D gene: TRBD2
CDR3 protein: CASSPRLAGVGNEQFF
CDR3 DNA: TGCGCCAGCAGCCCGAGACTAGCGGGAGTTGGCAATGAGCAGTTCTTC

V gene: TRBV7-9
clone size: -
J gene: TRBJ2-3
D gene: TRBD2
CDR3 protein: CASSLGTSGGDTQYF
CDR3 DNA: TGTGCCAGCAGCTTAGGGACTAGCGGGGGAGATACGCAGTATTTT

V gene: TRBV5-1
clone size: -
J gene: TRBJ2-3
D gene: -
CDR3 protein: CASSLEGLAADTQYF
CDR3 DNA: TGCGCCAGCAGCTTGGAGGGCCTAGCCGCAGATACGCAGTATTTT

V gene: TRBV27
clone size: -
J gene: TRBJ2-4
D gene: TRBD2
CDR3 protein: CASSHRTSHPQYIQYF
CDR3 DNA: TGTGCCAGCAGCCACCGGACTAGCCACCCCCAGTACATTCAGTACTTC

V gene: TRBV7-8
clone size: -
J gene: TRBJ2-1
D gene: -
CDR3 protein: CASSFGGLQGDEQFF
CDR3 DNA: TGTGCCAGCAGCTTCGGGGGGCTACAGGGAGATGAGCAGTTCTTC

V gene: TRBV6-5
clone size: -
J gene: TRBJ2-1
D gene: TRBD2
CDR3 protein: CASSTSASSYNEQFF
CDR3 DNA: TGTGCCAGCAGTACTAGCGCGAGCTCCTACAATGAGCAGTTCTTC

V gene: TRBV6-5
clone size: -
J gene: TRBJ2-7
D gene: -
CDR3 protein: CASSSAGVGYEQYF
CDR3 DNA: TGTGCCAGCAGTTCGGCAGGGGTCGGCTACGAGCAGTACTTC

V gene: TRBV11-2
clone size: -
J gene: TRBJ2-1
D gene: TRBD1
CDR3 protein: CASSFRQGGYNEQFF
CDR3 DNA: TGTGCCAGCAGCTTCAGACAGGGGGGTTACAATGAGCAGTTCTTC

V gene: TRBV5-4
clone size: -
J gene: TRBJ2-1
D gene: -
CDR3 protein: CASKARSYNEQFF
CDR3 DNA: TGTGCCAGCAAAGCTCGCTCCTACAATGAGCAGTTCTTC

V gene: TRBV30
clone size: -
J gene: TRBJ2-1
D gene: -
CDR3 protein: CAWSGGSSYNEQFF
CDR3 DNA: TGTGCCTGGAGTGGCGGTAGCTCCTACAATGAGCAGTTCTTC

V gene: TRBV19
clone size: -
J gene: TRBJ2-1
D gene: TRBD2
CDR3 protein: CASSSRSQRGSSYNEQFF
CDR3 DNA: TGTGCCAGTAGCAGTCGTTCTCAGCGGGGGAGCTCCTACAATGAGCAGTTCTTC

V gene: TRBV4-1
clone size: few
J gene: TRBJ2-5
D gene: -
CDR3 protein: CASSLGRVRETQYF
CDR3 DNA: TGCGCCAGCAGCCTAGGCCGGGTCCGAGAGACCCAGTACTTC

V gene: TRBV30
clone size: -
J gene: TRBJ1-1
D gene: -
CDR3 protein: CAWSRDTLNTEAFF
CDR3 DNA: TGTGCCTGGAGTCGGGACACCCTTAACACTGAAGCTTTCTTT

V gene: TRBV6-5
clone size: -
J gene: TRBJ1-4
D gene: TRBD1
CDR3 protein: CASSSGQATANEKLFF
CDR3 DNA: TGTGCCAGCAGTTCCGGACAGGCCACAGCTAATGAAAAACTGTTTTTT

V gene: TRBV9
clone size: -
J gene: TRBJ2-3
D gene: -
CDR3 protein: CASSVAPQGDTQYF
CDR3 DNA: TGTGCCAGCAGCGTAGCCCCGCAGGGCGATACGCAGTATTTT

V gene: TRBV9
clone size: once
J gene: TRBJ2-3
D gene: TRBD2
CDR3 protein: CASSVIAGGRADTQYF
CDR3 DNA: TGTGCCAGCAGCGTTATAGCGGGAGGAAGAGCAGATACGCAGTATTTT

V gene: TRBV19
clone size: -
J gene: TRBJ2-2
D gene: TRBD1
CDR3 protein: CASTLPRTGSTGELFF
CDR3 DNA: TGTGCCAGTACCTTACCCAGGACAGGGAGCACCGGGGAGCTGTTTTTT

V gene: TRBV28
clone size: -
J gene: TRBJ1-1
D gene: -
CDR3 protein: CASTRLSGIRVIDTEAFF
CDR3 DNA: TGTGCCAGCACTCGGTTATCAGGAATAAGGGTGATAGACACTGAAGCTTTCTTT

V gene: TRBV7-9
clone size: -
J gene: TRBJ2-1
D gene: -
CDR3 protein: CASSATRRSSYNEQFF
CDR3 DNA: TGTGCCAGCAGCGCAACGAGGAGAAGCAGTTACAATGAGCAGTTCTTC

V gene: TRBV29-1
clone size: -
J gene: TRBJ2-7
D gene: TRBD1
CDR3 protein: CSVSGQGYEQYF
CDR3 DNA: TGCAGCGTCTCGGGACAGGGCTACGAGCAGTACTTC

V gene: TRBV10-1
clone size: -
J gene: TRBJ1-1
D gene: -
CDR3 protein: CASSDSSNTEAFF
CDR3 DNA: TGCGCCAGCAGTGACAGTTCGAACACTGAAGCTTTCTTT

V gene: TRBV28
clone size: -
J gene: TRBJ1-1
D gene: TRBD1
CDR3 protein: CASSLMTGYTEAFF
CDR3 DNA: TGTGCCAGCAGCCTGATGACAGGGTACACTGAAGCTTTCTTT